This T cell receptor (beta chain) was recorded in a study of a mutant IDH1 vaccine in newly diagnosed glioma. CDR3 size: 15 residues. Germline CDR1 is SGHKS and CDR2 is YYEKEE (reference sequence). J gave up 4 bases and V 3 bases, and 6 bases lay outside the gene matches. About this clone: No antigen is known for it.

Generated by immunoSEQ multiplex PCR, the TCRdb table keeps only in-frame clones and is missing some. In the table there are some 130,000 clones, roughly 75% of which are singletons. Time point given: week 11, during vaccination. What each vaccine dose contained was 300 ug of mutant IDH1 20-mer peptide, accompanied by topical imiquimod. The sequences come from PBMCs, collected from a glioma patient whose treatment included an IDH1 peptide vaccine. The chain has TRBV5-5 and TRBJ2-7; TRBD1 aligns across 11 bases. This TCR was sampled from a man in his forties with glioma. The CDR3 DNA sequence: TGTGCCAGCAGCTCGTCCGGGACAGGGGGGTACGAGCAGTACTTC. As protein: CASSSSGTGGYEQYF.